This T cell receptor (beta chain) is from a study of cytomegalovirus exposure and HLA in healthy donors. Overall study: An earlier analysis identified 117 million unique TCR beta sequences in 150 million to 200 million T cells.

Comment on this clone: Its antigen is unknown.

Study outcomes and limitations: It is likely that the observed cluster of highly shared sequence variants was a sequencing artifact. Among TCR sequences, most were rare, though some public TCRs appeared in many donors.

13 Jbeta primers and 60 Vbeta primers were used for the PCR. Authors' analysis steps: Around 80 million unique TCR beta chains, approximately 11 million of them shared, were counted by a later analysis. TCRdb's copy holds only in-frame clones and misses some; the assay was immunoSEQ multiplex PCR. That table is the source of V, J and clone size, and D and trimming were worked out from the DNA. The repertoire holds under 200,000 clones, around 85% seen once, with approximately 1.8% in the top ten. V dropped 5 bases and J dropped 2; count of bases not matched to a gene: 4. Germline loops: CDR1 SGHVS, CDR2 FNYEAQ. The CDR3 is made up of 16 amino acids.

V and J are TRBV7-6 and TRBJ1-5; 12 bases align to TRBD1. The sequencing input was PBMCs. The receptor's source is a human donor in good health. CDR3 nucleotides: TGTGCCAGCAGCCCCGGGACAGGGGGCCGCAATCAGCCCCAGCATTTT. It yields the protein CASSPGTGGRNQPQHF.